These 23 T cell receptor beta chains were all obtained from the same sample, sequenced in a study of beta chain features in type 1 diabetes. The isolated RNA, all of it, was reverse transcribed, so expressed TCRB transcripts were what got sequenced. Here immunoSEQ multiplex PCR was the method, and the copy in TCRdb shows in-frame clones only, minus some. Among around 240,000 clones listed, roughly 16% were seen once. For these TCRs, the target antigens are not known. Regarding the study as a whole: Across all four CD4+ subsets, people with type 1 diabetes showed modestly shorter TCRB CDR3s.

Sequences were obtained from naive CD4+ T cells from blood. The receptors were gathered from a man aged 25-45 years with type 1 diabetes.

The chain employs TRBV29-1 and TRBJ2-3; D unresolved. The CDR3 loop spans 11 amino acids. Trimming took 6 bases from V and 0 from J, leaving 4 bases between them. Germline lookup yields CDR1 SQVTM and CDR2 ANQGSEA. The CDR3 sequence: CSVTSTDTQYF. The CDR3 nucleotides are TGCAGCGTAACCAGCACAGATACGCAGTATTTT.

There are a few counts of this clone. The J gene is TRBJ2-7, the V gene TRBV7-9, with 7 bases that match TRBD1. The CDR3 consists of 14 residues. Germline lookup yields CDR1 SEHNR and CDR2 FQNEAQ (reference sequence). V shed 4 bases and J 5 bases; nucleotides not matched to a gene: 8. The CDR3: CASSYRQGINEQYF. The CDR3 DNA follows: TGTGCCAGCAGCTACCGACAGGGTATCAACGAGCAGTACTTC. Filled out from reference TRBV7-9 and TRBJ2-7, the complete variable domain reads DTGVSQNPRHKITKRGQNVTFRCDPISEHNRLYWYRQTLGQGPEFLTYFQNEAQLEKSRLLSDRFSAERPKGSFSTLEIQRTEQGDSAMYLCASSYRQGINEQYFGPGTRLTVT.

The CDR3 DNA reads as TGTGCTAGTGGTTTGTTCCCCCCGGGGGGGGAGAATGAGCAGTTCTTC. Protein sequence: CASGLFPPGGENEQFF. The V call is TRBV12-5, the J call TRBJ2-1, with 8 nucleotides matching TRBD2. V lost 2 bases, J lost 7 bases, and 10 bases stayed unmatched. The CDR3 contains 16 residues. Germline CDR1 reads LGHNT; CDR2 reads FRNRAP.

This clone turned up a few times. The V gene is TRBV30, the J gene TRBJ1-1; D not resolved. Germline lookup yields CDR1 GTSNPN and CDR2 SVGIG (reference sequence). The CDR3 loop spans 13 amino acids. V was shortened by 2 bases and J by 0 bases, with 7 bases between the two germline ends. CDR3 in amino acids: CAWSQQMNTEAFF. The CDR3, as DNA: TGTGCCTGGAGTCAACAGATGAACACTGAAGCTTTCTTT. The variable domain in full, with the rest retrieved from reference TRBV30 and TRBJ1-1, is SQTIHQWPATLVQPVGSPLSLECTVEGTSNPNLYWYRQAAGRGLQLLFYSVGIGQISSEVPQNLSASRPQDRQFILSSKKLLLSDSGFYLCAWSQQMNTEAFFGQGTRLTVV.

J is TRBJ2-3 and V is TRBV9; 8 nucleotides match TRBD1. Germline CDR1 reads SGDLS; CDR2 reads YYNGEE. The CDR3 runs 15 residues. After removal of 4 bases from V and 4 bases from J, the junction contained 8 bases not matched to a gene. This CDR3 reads CASSLDRGRADTQYF. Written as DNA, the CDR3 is TGTGCCAGCAGCCTCGACAGGGGTCGCGCAGATACGCAGTATTTT.

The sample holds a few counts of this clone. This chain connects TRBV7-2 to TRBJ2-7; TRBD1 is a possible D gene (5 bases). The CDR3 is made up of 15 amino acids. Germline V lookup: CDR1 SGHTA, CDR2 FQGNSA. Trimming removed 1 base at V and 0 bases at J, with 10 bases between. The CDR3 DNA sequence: TGTGCCAGCAGCTTAGTCGCAGACAGCTCCTACGAGCAGTACTTC. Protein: CASSLVADSSYEQYF.

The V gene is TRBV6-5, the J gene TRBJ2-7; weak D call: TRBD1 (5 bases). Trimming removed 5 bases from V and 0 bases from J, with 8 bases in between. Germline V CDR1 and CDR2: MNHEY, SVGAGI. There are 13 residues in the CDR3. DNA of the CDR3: TGTGCCAGCAGTACCGGACACTCCTACGAGCAGTACTTC. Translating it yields CASSTGHSYEQYF.

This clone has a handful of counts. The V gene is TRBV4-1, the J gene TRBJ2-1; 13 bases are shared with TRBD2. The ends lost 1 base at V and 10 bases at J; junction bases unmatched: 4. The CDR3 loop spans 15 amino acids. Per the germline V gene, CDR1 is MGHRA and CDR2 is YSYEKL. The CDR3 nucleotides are TGCGCCAGCAGCCAAGTAGGACTAGCGGGAGAGGAGCAGTTCTTC. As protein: CASSQVGLAGEEQFF.

The CDR3 protein is CASGGQGKETQYF. The CDR3 DNA reads as TGTGCCAGCGGGGGACAGGGAAAAGAGACCCAGTACTTC. V usage is TRBV6-6 and J usage is TRBJ2-5; TRBD1 matches 9 bases. J was trimmed by 3 bases and V by 8 bases; bases with no gene match: 4. The CDR3 has 13 residues. Germline CDR1 reads MNHNY; CDR2 reads SVGAGI (reference sequence).

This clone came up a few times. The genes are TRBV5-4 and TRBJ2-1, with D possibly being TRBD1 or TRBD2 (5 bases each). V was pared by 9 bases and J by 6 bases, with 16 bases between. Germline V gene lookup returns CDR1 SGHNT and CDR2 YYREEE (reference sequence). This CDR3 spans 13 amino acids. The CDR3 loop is CAIFRDGANEQFF. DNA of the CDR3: TGTGCCATTTTCCGGGACGGGGCCAATGAGCAGTTCTTC.

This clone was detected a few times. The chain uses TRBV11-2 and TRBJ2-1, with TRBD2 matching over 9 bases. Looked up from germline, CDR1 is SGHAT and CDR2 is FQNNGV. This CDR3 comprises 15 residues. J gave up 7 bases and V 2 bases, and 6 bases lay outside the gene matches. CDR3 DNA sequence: TGTGCCAGCAGCTTACAACGCGGGAGGGGTAATGAGCAGTTCTTC. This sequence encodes CASSLQRGRGNEQFF. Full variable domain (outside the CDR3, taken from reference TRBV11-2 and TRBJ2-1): EAGVAQSPRYKIIEKRQSVAFWCNPISGHATLYWYQQILGQGPKLLIQFQNNGVVDDSQLPKDRFSAERLKGVDSTLKIQPAKLEDSAVYLCASSLQRGRGNEQFFGPGTRLTVL.

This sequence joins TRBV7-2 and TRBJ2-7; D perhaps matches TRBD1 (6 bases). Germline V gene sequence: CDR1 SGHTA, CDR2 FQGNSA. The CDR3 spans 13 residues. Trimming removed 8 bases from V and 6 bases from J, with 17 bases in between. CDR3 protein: CASGTGQPSEQYF. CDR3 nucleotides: TGTGCCAGCGGGACGGGACAACCCAGCGAGCAGTACTTC.

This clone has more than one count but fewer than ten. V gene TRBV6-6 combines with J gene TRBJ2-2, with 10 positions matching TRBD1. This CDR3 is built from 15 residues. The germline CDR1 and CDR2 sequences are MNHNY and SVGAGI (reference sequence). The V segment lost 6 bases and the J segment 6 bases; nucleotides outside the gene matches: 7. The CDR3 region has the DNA TGTGCCAGCAGGCCCGGGACAGGGGTCGCCGGGGAGCTGTTTTTT. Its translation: CASRPGTGVAGELFF.

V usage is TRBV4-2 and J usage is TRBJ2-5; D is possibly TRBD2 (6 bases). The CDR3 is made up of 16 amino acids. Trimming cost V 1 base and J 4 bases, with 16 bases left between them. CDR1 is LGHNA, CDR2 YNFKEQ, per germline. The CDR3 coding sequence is TGTGCCAGCAGCCAAGGAGGGGCGCAGGAGGGAGAGACCCAGTACTTC. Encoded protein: CASSQGGAQEGETQYF.

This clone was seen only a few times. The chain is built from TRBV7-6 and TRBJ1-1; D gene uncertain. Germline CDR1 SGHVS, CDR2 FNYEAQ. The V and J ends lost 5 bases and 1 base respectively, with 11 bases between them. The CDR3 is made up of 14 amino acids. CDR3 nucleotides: TGTGCCAGCAGCGGGCACATTGGGAACACTGAAGCTTTCTTT. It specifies CASSGHIGNTEAFF. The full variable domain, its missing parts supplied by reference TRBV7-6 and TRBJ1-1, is GAGVSQSPRYKVTKRGQDVALRCDPISGHVSLYWYRQALGQGPEFLTYFNYEAQQDKSGLPNDRFSAERPEGSISTLTIQRTEQRDSAMYRCASSGHIGNTEAFFGQGTRLTVV.

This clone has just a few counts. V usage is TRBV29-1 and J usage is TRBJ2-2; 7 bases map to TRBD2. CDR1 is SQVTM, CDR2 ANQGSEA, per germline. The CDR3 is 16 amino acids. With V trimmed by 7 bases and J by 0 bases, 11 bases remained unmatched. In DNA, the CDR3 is TGCAGCGCCCAAGGGCTAGCGGCAGCGAACACCGGGGAGCTGTTTTTT. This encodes CSAQGLAAANTGELFF.

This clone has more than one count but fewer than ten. The CDR3: CASSSRQEANEQFF. CDR3 bases: TGTGCCAGCAGCTCTAGACAGGAGGCTAATGAGCAGTTCTTC. The chain links TRBV7-6 to TRBJ2-1, with D perhaps TRBD1 (6 bases). The length of the CDR3 is 14 residues. With 4 bases removed from V and 7 bases from J, the gap between germline ends came to 14 bases. Germline V gene data show CDR1 as SGHVS and CDR2 as FNYEAQ.

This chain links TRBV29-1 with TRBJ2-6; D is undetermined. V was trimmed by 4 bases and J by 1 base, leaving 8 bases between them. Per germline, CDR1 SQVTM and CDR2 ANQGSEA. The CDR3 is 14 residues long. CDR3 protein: CSVAYSSGANVLTF. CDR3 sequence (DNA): TGCAGCGTTGCTTACAGTTCTGGGGCCAACGTCCTGACTTTC.

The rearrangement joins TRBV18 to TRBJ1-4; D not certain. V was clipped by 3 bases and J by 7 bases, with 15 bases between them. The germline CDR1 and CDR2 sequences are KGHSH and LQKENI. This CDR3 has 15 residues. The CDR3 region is CASSPGTGWGEKLFF. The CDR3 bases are TGTGCCAGCTCACCTGGAACGGGCTGGGGTGAAAAACTGTTTTTT. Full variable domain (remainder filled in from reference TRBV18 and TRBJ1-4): NAGVMQNPRHLVRRRGQEARLRCSPMKGHSHVYWYRQLPEEGLKFMVYLQKENIIDESGMPKERFSAEFPKEGPSILRIQQVVRGDSAAYFCASSPGTGWGEKLFFGSGTQLSVL.

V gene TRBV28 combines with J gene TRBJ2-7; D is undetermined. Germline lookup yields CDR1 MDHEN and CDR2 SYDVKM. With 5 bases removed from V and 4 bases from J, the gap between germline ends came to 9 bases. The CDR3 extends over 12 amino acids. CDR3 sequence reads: CASSERLYEQYF. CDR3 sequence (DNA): TGTGCCAGCAGTGAAAGATTATACGAGCAGTACTTC.

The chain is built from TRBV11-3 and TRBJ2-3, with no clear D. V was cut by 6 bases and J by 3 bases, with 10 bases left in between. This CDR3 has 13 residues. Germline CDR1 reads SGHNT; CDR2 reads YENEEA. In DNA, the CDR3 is TGTGCCAGCAGTCCAAAAGGGACAGATACGCAGTATTTT. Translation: CASSPKGTDTQYF.

The CDR3 region has the DNA TGCAGCGTCCCCCATAAAGAGCAGTTCTTC. This sequence encodes CSVPHKEQFF. This chain connects TRBV29-1 to TRBJ2-1; D gene ambiguous. The CDR3 length is 10 residues. The V gene's germline CDR1 is SQVTM and CDR2 ANQGSEA. The V end lost 6 bases, the J end lost 10 bases, and 10 bases lay between the germline ends.

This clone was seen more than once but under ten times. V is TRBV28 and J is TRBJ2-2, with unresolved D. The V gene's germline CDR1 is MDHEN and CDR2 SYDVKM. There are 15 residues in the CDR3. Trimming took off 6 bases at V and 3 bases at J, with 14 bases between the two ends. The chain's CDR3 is CASRDRSLDTGELFF. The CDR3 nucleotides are TGTGCCAGCAGGGACCGCAGTCTCGACACCGGGGAGCTGTTTTTT.